This T cell receptor (beta chain) originates from a study of metastatic and nonmetastatic thyroid tumors. Study as a whole: Across peripheral blood and tumor or nodule tissue samples taken from malignant and benign thyroid patients, the repertoires were compared with one another.

With respect to this clone: The antigen is undetermined.

Thyroid surgery had not been preceded by any treatment in any patient. J gave up 6 bases and V 3 bases, and 6 bases lay outside the gene matches. CDR3 length equals 15 residues. Per germline, CDR1 MNHNS and CDR2 SASEGT. Broader study findings: In blood and tumor, TCR beta diversity was reportedly significantly higher in malignant thyroid tumors than in benign nodules.

Authors' processing steps: CDR3 differences across clinicopathological groups were used to build a distant-metastasis classifier for papillary thyroid cancer. TCRdb re-clonotyped the PCR reads through MiXCR. TCRdb, rather than the study authors, made the V and J calls. The sample holds tens of thousands of clones, roughly a third seen once. The J gene is TRBJ2-3, the V gene TRBV6-1; 10 bases line up with TRBD2. This TCR derives from a female donor with papillary thyroid cancer or a benign thyroid nodule (not recorded which). Some clones in this sample may be carry-over from other donors' samples. The material sequenced was tumor tissue. The CDR3 sequence is CASSDSGRAADTQYF. The CDR3, as DNA: TGTGCCAGCAGTGACAGCGGGAGGGCGGCGGATACGCAGTATTTT.